These 15 T cell receptor beta chains came from one sample sequenced in a study of blood T cell repertoires in COVID-19. Measured with immunoSEQ multiplex PCR; TCRdb has only the in-frame clones, and not every one. The sample records about 330,000 clones, around nine tenths being singletons. Sequencing was done on a sample of PBMCs or T cells enriched from blood (not recorded which). Receptors were obtained from a man aged 30-40 years who had recovered from COVID-19.

The CDR3 protein is CASSATGRGYTF. The CDR3 DNA reads TGTGCCAGCAGTGCGACAGGGAGAGGCTACACCTTC. This rearrangement joins TRBV25-1 to TRBJ1-2, with 7 bases aligning to TRBD1. Germline V gives CDR1 MGHDK, CDR2 SYGVNS. V lost 4 bases, J lost 8 bases, and 4 bases stayed unmatched. The CDR3 runs 12 residues.

This CDR3 reads CATSDPGVGEQFF. CDR3 coding DNA: TGTGCCACCAGTGATCCAGGGGTCGGTGAGCAGTTCTTC. The J gene is TRBJ2-1, the V gene TRBV24-1; maybe TRBD1 (6 bases). Germline-derived CDR1 and CDR2 are KGHDR and SFDVKD. With 3 bases removed from V and 9 bases from J, the gap between germline ends came to 11 bases. This CDR3 contains 13 residues.

This rearrangement joins TRBV30 to TRBJ2-1; D gene unclear. Per germline, CDR1 GTSNPN and CDR2 SVGIG (reference sequence). The CDR3 runs to 15 residues. V lost 0 bases and J 1 base, leaving 10 bases between the germline ends. For the CDR3, the DNA is TGTGCCTGGAGTGTAGTTGCGAGGTCCTACAATGAGCAGTTCTTC. Encoded protein: CAWSVVARSYNEQFF.

This chain connects TRBV27 to TRBJ1-1; 7 bases align to TRBD1. In germline, CDR1 is MNHEY, CDR2 SMNVEV (reference sequence). J lost 6 bases, V lost 5 bases, and 12 bases had no gene match. The CDR3 consists of 15 residues. The CDR3 reads CASSQQTGLWSEAFF. The CDR3 DNA sequence: TGTGCCAGCAGTCAGCAGACAGGGTTGTGGTCTGAAGCTTTCTTT.

This clone is a singleton in its sample. The chain uses TRBV5-1 and TRBJ2-7; D gene uncertain. V lost 1 base and J lost 2, with 4 bases in between. The germline V gene has CDR1 SGHRS and CDR2 YFSETQ. The CDR3 is made up of 12 amino acids. The chain's CDR3 is CASSLSAYEQYF. The CDR3 nucleotides read TGCGCCAGCAGCTTGTCAGCCTACGAGCAGTACTTC.

This clone was seen just once. V is TRBV5-5 and J is TRBJ2-7; tentatively, D is TRBD1 (6 bases). The CDR3 has 15 amino acids. The V and J ends lost 4 bases and 1 base respectively, with 15 bases between them. Germline CDR1 reads SGHKS; CDR2 reads YYEKEE (reference sequence). The DNA for the CDR3 is TGTGCCAGCAGCGTCACAGGGAGCGCTTCCTACGAGCAGTACTTC. It is translated as CASSVTGSASYEQYF.

V and J are TRBV15 and TRBJ2-1, with D perhaps TRBD2 (6 bases). CDR3 length: 15 residues. V lost 8 bases and J lost 9, with 23 bases in between. Per germline, CDR1 LNHNV and CDR2 YYDKDF (reference sequence). CDR3 amino acids: CATLPVTRQGGEQFF. The CDR3 DNA reads as TGTGCCACCCTCCCAGTGACGAGGCAGGGAGGTGAGCAGTTCTTC.

This clone was observed a single time. The CDR3 region has the DNA TGTGCCAGCAGCTCCCTTGCCTACGAGCAGTACTTC. It codes for CASSSLAYEQYF. The V gene is TRBV6-5, the J gene TRBJ2-7; D remains ambiguous. This CDR3 contains 12 residues. Germline lookup yields CDR1 MNHEY and CDR2 SVGAGI. Trimming shortened V by 6 bases and J by 2 bases, and 8 bases separated the two germline ends.

This chain uses TRBV11-3 with TRBJ2-1, with 7 bases lining up with TRBD1. CDR1 and CDR2 from the germline V gene are SGHNT and YENEEA. V trimming: 3 bases; J trimming: 5 bases; junction bases outside the gene matches: 4. This CDR3 has 14 amino acids. CDR3 loop: CASSFDRANNEQFF. CDR3 nucleotides: TGTGCCAGCAGCTTCGACAGGGCTAACAATGAGCAGTTCTTC. The variable domain in full, completed from reference TRBV11-3 and TRBJ2-1, reads EAGVVQSPRYKIIEKKQPVAFWCNPISGHNTLYWYLQNLGQGPELLIRYENEEAVDDSQLPKDRFSAERLKGVDSTLKIQPAELGDSAVYLCASSFDRANNEQFFGPGTRLTVL.

The chain joins TRBV11-2 to TRBJ1-3; TRBD1 agrees at 8 bases. The V and J ends lost 5 bases and 1 base, in that order; junction bases with no gene match: 4. Germline V gene lookup returns CDR1 SGHAT and CDR2 FQNNGV. The CDR3 totals 15 residues. CDR3 bases: TGTGCCAGCAGCCCTGGGACAGGTTCTGGAAACACCATATATTTT. Amino acids: CASSPGTGSGNTIYF.

The chain uses TRBV27 and TRBJ2-7; TRBD1 is a possible D gene (6 bases). The CDR3 length is 16 residues. V lost 5 bases and J 4 bases, leaving 21 bases between the germline ends. Germline CDR1 MNHEY, CDR2 SMNVEV (reference sequence). The CDR3 loop reads CASSLTPGASIYEQYF. The CDR3 DNA reads as TGTGCCAGCAGTCTAACCCCAGGGGCTTCAATTTACGAGCAGTACTTC.

The genes are TRBV3-1 (or the pseudogene TRBV3-2) and TRBJ2-3; D is unclear. V dropped 3 bases and J dropped 4 bases, with 14 bases sitting between them. In germline, CDR1 is LGHDT, CDR2 YNNKEL (reference sequence). This CDR3 region has 15 residues. Here the CDR3 reads CASSQPSSAADTQYF. The DNA for the CDR3 is TGTGCCAGCAGCCAGCCCTCTAGTGCAGCAGATACGCAGTATTTT.

This chain uses TRBV5-5 with TRBJ2-3, with a tentative D call TRBD2 (5 bases). The length of the CDR3 is 15 residues. V was clipped by 4 bases and J by 4 bases, with 16 bases between them. Germline V CDR1 and CDR2: SGHKS, YYEKEE (reference sequence). The CDR3 loop reads CASSIHRTGSDTQYF. The CDR3 DNA is TGTGCCAGCAGCATCCACCGTACGGGGTCAGATACGCAGTATTTT.

The chain uses TRBV12-3 or TRBV12-4 and TRBJ1-2, with D possibly being TRBD1 (6 bases). The length of the CDR3 is 13 residues. Trimming stripped 6 bases from V and 8 bases from J, with 16 bases between. CDR3 in amino acids: CASSWGGPLGYTF. The CDR3 bases are TGTGCCAGCAGCTGGGGGGGGCCGTTGGGCTACACCTTC.

This chain connects TRBV3-1 (or the pseudogene TRBV3-2) to TRBJ1-2; no reliable D call. The CDR3 has 12 amino acids. Trimming cost V 4 bases and J 8 bases, with 11 bases left between them. The germline V gene has CDR1 LGHDT and CDR2 YNNKEL (reference sequence). CDR3 sequence: CASSLGLWGYTF. CDR3 coding DNA: TGTGCCAGCAGCCTCGGACTATGGGGCTACACCTTC.